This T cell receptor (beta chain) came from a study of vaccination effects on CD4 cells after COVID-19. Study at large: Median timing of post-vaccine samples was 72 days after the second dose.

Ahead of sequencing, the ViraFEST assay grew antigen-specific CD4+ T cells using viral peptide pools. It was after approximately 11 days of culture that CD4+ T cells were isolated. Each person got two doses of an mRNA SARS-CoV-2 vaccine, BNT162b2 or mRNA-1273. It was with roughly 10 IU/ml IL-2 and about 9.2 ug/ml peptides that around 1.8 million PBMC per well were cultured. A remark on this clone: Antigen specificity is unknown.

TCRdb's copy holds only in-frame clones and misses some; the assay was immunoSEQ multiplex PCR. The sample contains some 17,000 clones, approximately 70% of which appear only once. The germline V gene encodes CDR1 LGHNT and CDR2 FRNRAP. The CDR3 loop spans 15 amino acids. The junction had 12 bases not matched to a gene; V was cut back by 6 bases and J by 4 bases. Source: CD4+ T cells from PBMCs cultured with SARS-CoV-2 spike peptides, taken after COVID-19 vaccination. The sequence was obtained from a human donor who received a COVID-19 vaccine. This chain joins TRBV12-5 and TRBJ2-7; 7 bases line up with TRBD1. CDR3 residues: CASGSDRDKNYEQYF. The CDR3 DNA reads TGTGCTAGTGGAAGTGACAGGGATAAAAATTACGAGCAGTACTTC.